This TCR beta chain was recovered during a study of T-cell memory formation after mild COVID-19. This clonotype was counted at least ten times. The antigen remains undetermined. Overall study findings and caveats: Day 15 to 85 contractors were CD4/CD8 balanced; later expanders leaned CD4+. Among contracting clones, CD4+ were mainly CM/EM and CD8+ enriched in EMRA.

Via MiXCR, TCRdb re-called the 5' RACE reads, giving one row per CDR3 protein. Found here are approximately 250,000 distinct CDR3 sequences, around 15% of them singletons; the top ten hold around 23%. Germline assignment: CDR1 MNHEY and CDR2 SVGAGI. Trimming left V 6 bases short and J 5 bases short, with 14 bases between. The CDR3 totals 14 residues. Specimen: PBMCs or a T cell subset sorted from them (not recorded which). The chain carries TRBV6-5 and TRBJ2-1; a weak D match, TRBD2 (5 bases). The sequence was obtained from a young man who had mild COVID-19 (a few samples of this study predate the infection). Cell type and time point are not known. This CDR3 is CASRRVTVDNEQFF. The CDR3 nucleotides are TGTGCCAGCAGGAGGGTGACCGTTGACAATGAGCAGTTCTTC.